This T cell receptor beta chain was profiled in a study of neoadjuvant nivolumab and ipilimumab in lung cancer. Study-wide results and caveats: Only two of four nivolumab-treated tumors gained richness and clonality by surgery.

About this clone itself: Its specificity is unknown.

The table came from immunoSEQ multiplex PCR; TCRdb's copy has only in-frame clones and leaves some out. The table has around 21,000 clones, 82% seen once. The CDR3 runs to 15 residues. Trimming pared 5 bases from V and 1 base from J, leaving 14 bases between. Germline V gene data show CDR1 as SGHVS and CDR2 as FNYEAQ. The sequencing here drew on peripheral blood, taken before neoadjuvant nivolumab, alone or with ipilimumab. The V and J genes are TRBV7-6 and TRBJ1-2; perhaps TRBD1 as D (5 bases). The TCR comes from an adult with non-small cell lung cancer. Written as DNA, the CDR3 is TGTGCCAGCAGCAAAGACAGTTCCAATAACTATGGCTACACCTTC. This codes for CASSKDSSNNYGYTF.